These T cell receptor beta chains were read from a single sample in a study of PD-1 blockade in classical Hodgkin lymphoma. The data were produced by immunoSEQ multiplex PCR, yet TCRdb's version contains in-frame clones alone and is incomplete. The table lists about 90,000 clones, about nine tenths of them singletons. This specimen consisted of peripheral blood mononuclear cells (PBMCs), obtained before the second cycle of nivolumab. The receptor source for this set is a human donor with classical Hodgkin lymphoma. Both conserved end residues are trimmed from each CDR3. The size entry is marked missing in some rows and otherwise reads once, few, many or a size class.

TRBJ2-7 | NA | TRBV5-1 | ASSGQPSSYEQY
TRBJ2-7 | NA | TRBV10-1 | ASSPPGAYEQY
TRBJ2-7 | NA | TRBV25-1 | ASSANPGGYSYEQY
TRBJ2-1 | NA | TRBV7-8 | ASSTRGLAGLNEQF
TRBJ2-7 | once | TRBV7-2 | ASSSLSSGIYEQY
TRBJ2-7 | NA | TRBV6-5 | ASSYSSSGTYEQY
TRBJ1-3 | NA | TRBV11-2 | ASSHEGRRVGNTIY
TRBJ2-1 | NA | TRBV11-1 | ASRPGSRTSPFPEQF
TRBJ2-1 | NA | TRBV12-1 | ASRETRSSYNEQF
TRBJ1-4 | once | TRBV11-2 | ASSLDGAVGEKLF
TRBJ2-7 | NA | TRBV6-6 | ASSYSPGQGYEQY
TRBJ2-7 | NA | TRBV7-9 | ASSSPGTGAYEQY
TRBJ1-2 | NA | TRBV5-8 | ASSHLSGTYGYT
TRBJ1-1 | few | TRBV5-4 | ALKGLNTEAF
TRBJ1-2 | NA | TRBV28 | ASSFTGYGWT
TRBJ2-3 | NA | TRBV27 | ASSLPAGDTQY
TRBJ1-4 | NA | TRBV5-5 | ASSLDGLNEKLF
NA | NA | TRBV15 | ATSWANGGYEQY
TRBJ2-7 | NA | TRBV19 | ACAFRSTPYYEQY
TRBJ2-1 | NA | TRBV5-1 | ASSPYRLAVVEQF
TRBJ1-5 | NA | TRBV19 | ASSIVGGGGQPQH
TRBJ1-3 | NA | TRBV2 | ASRGAASDTIY
TRBJ2-7 | NA | TRBV19 | ASSLLAMGGEQY
TRBJ2-1 | NA | TRBV15 | ATSRNLQGGEQF
TRBJ2-1 | NA | TRBV2 | ASSEIVSGSYNEQF
TRBJ2-6 | NA | TRBV28 | ASSPGFSGANVLT
TRBJ1-2 | NA | TRBV28 | ASSPPDRVAGYT
TRBJ2-1 | NA | TRBV5-1 | ASSPGDRGREQF
TRBJ1-5 | NA | TRBV19 | ASSIAAGGSRPQH
TRBJ2-7 | NA | TRBV5-1 | ASNRLAGVDEQY
TRBJ1-2 | NA | TRBV5-1 | ASSLEYASQDYT
TRBJ1-2 | NA | TRBV28 | ASSRDRVPYGYT
TRBJ2-7 | NA | TRBV28 | ASSLSAGPEQY
TRBJ2-7 | NA | TRBV6-6 | ASSYVGGEQY
TRBJ2-3 | once | TRBV5-1 | ASSLASGDFDTQY
TRBJ2-7 | NA | TRBV30 | AWSPGTGAYEQY
TRBJ2-3 | NA | TRBV9 | ASSSWTSGIISDTQY
TRBJ2-4 | NA | TRBV7-6 | ASSQGGPIAGNIQY
TRBJ2-7 | NA | TRBV9 | ASSAPSVPYEQY
TRBJ2-5 | NA | TRBV18 | ASSPRQGVQETQY
TRBJ2-7 | NA | TRBV6-1 | ASSAFYGGYEQY
TRBJ2-1 | NA | TRBV28 | ASSLPGQGSDEQF
TRBJ2-1 | NA | TRBV29-1 | SVDLVRGDQF
TRBJ2-1 | NA | TRBV13 | ASSFGNEQF
TRBJ2-7 | NA | TRBV10-3 | AMNRDPGEQY
TRBJ1-2 | NA | TRBV7-2 | ASSLVIYRNYGYT